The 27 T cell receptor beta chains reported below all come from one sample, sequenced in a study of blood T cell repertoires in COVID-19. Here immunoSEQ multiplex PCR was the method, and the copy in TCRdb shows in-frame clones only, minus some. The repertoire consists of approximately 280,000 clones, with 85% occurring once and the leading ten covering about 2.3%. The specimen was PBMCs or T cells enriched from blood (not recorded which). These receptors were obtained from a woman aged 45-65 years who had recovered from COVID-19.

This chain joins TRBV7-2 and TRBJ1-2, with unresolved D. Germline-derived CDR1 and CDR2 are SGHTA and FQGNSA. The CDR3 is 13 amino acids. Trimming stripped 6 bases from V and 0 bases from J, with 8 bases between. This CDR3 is CASRRGANYGYTF. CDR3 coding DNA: TGTGCCAGCAGGAGAGGAGCTAACTATGGCTACACCTTC.

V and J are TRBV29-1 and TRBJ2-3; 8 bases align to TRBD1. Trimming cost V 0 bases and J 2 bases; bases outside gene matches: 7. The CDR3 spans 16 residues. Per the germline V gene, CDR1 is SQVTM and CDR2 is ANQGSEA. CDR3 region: CSVEDRAGGVTDTQYF. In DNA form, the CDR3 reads TGCAGCGTTGAAGATCGAGCAGGGGGCGTCACAGATACGCAGTATTTT.

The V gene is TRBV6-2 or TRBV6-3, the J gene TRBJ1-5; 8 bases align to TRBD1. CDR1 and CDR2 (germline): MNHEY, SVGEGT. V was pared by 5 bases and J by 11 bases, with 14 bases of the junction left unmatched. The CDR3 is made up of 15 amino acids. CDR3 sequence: CASSATGAAVGAQHF. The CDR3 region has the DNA TGTGCCAGCAGTGCGACAGGGGCCGCGGTTGGGGCCCAGCATTTT.

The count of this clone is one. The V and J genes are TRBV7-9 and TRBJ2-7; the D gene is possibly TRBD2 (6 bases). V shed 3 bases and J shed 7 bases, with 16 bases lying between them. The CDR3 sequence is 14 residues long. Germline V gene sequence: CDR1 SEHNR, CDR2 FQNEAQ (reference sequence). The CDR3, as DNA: TGTGCCAGCAGCTTTCCCGGCCCCGGGGGAGAGCAGTACTTC. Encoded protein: CASSFPGPGGEQYF.

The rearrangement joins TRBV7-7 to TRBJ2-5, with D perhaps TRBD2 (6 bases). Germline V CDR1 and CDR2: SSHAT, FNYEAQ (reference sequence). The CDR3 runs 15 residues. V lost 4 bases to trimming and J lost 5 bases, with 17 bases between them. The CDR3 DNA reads TGTGCCAGCAGCTCCGCTGGGGGGTTCGGGGAGACCCAGTACTTC. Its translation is CASSSAGGFGETQYF.

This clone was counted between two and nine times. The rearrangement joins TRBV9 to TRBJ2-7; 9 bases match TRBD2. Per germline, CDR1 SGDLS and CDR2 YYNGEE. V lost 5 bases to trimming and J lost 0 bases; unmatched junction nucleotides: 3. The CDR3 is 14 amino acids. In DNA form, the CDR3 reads TGTGCCAGCAGTTTAGCGGGGGACTCCTACGAGCAGTACTTC. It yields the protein CASSLAGDSYEQYF.

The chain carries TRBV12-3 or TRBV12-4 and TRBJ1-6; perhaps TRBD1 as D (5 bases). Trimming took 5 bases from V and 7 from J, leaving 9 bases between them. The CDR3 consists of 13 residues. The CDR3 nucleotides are TGTGCCAGCAGTACCCACAGGAATTCACCCCTCCACTTT. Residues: CASSTHRNSPLHF.

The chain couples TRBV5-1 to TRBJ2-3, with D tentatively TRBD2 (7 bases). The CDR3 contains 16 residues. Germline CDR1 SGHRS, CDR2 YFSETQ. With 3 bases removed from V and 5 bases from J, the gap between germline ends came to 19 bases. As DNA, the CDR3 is TGCGCCAGCAGCTCAGGGCGCGGGGGCCGGGGAGATACGCAGTATTTT. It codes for CASSSGRGGRGDTQYF.

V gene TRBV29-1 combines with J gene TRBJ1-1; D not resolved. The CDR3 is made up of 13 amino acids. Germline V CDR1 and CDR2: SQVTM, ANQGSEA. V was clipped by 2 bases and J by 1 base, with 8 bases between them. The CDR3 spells CSVEPRGNTEAFF. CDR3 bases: TGCAGCGTTGAACCCCGGGGGAACACTGAAGCTTTCTTT.

The CDR3 sequence is CASSLRGLAGGHDNEQFF. For the CDR3, the DNA is TGTGCCAGCAGCTTAAGGGGACTAGCGGGAGGGCACGACAATGAGCAGTTCTTC. This rearrangement joins TRBV11-2 to TRBJ2-1; 16 bases map to TRBD2. V lost 2 bases to trimming and J lost 5 bases; unmatched junction nucleotides: 6. Germline V lookup: CDR1 SGHAT, CDR2 FQNNGV. The CDR3 contains 18 residues.

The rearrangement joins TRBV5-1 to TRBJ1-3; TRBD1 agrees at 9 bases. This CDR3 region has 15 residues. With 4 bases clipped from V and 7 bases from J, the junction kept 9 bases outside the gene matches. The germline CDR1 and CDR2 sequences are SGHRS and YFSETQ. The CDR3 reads CASSPWTGDGNTIYF. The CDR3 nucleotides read TGCGCCAGCAGCCCCTGGACAGGGGATGGGAACACCATATATTTT.

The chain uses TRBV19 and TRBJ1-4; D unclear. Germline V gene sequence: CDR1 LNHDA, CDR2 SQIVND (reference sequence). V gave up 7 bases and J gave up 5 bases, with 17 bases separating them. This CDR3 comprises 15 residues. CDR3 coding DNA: TGTGCCAGTACCCTGGACTTTGGGGTCAATGAAAAACTGTTTTTT. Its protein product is CASTLDFGVNEKLFF.

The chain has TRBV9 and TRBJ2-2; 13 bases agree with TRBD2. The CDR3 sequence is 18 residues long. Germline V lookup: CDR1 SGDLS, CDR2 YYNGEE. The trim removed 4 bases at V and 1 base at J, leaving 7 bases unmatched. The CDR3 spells CASSPRTSGSRNTGELFF. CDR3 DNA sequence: TGTGCCAGCAGCCCTCGGACTAGCGGGAGTCGGAACACCGGGGAGCTGTTTTTT.

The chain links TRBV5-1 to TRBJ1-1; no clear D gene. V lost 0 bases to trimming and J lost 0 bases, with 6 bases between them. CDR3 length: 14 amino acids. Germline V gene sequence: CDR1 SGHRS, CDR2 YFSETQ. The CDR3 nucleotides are TGCGCCAGCAGCTTGGTCCCCATGAACACTGAAGCTTTCTTT. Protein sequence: CASSLVPMNTEAFF. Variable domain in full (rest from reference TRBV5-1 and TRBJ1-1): KAGVTQTPRYLIKTRGQQVTLSCSPISGHRSVSWYQQTPGQGLQFLFEYFSETQRNKGNFPGRFSGRQFSNSRSEMNVSTLELGDSALYLCASSLVPMNTEAFFGQGTRLTVV.

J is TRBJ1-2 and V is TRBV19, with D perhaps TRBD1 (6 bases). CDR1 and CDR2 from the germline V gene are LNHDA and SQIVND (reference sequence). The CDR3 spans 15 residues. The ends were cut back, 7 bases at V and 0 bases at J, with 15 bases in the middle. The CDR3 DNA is TGTGCCAGTACTAACGACAGGAGAGCTAACTATGGCTACACCTTC. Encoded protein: CASTNDRRANYGYTF.

CDR3 region: CASKTPERTEAFF. The CDR3 bases are TGTGCCAGCAAAACCCCGGAGCGCACTGAAGCTTTCTTT. The chain is built from TRBV2 and TRBJ1-1; D is ambiguous. CDR1 is SNHLY and CDR2 is FYNNEI in the germline V gene. V lost 7 bases, J lost 4 bases, and 13 bases lay in between. This CDR3 comprises 13 residues.

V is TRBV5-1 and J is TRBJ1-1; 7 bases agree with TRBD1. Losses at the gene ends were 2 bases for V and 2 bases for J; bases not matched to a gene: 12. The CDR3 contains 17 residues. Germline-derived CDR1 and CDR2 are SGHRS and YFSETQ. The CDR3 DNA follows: TGCGCCAGCAGCTTCATAAGTGGAGACAGGGACAACACTGAAGCTTTCTTT. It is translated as CASSFISGDRDNTEAFF.

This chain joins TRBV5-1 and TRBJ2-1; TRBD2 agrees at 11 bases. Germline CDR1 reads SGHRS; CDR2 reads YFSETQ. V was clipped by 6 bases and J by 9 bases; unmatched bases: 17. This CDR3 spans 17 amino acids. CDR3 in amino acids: CASTLTLTSGRTGEQFF. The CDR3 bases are TGCGCCAGCACCTTAACCCTAACTAGCGGGAGAACAGGTGAGCAGTTCTTC. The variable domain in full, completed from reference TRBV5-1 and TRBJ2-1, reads KAGVTQTPRYLIKTRGQQVTLSCSPISGHRSVSWYQQTPGQGLQFLFEYFSETQRNKGNFPGRFSGRQFSNSRSEMNVSTLELGDSALYLCASTLTLTSGRTGEQFFGPGTRLTVL.

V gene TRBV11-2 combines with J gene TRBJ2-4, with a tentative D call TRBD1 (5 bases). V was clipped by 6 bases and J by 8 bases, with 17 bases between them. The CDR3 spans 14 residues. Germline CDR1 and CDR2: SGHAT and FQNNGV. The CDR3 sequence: CASRPLGPADIQYF. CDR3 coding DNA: TGTGCCAGCAGGCCTCTGGGGCCTGCGGACATTCAGTACTTC.

The CDR3 loop is CAWSTGTSGKYNEQFF. The CDR3 DNA reads TGTGCCTGGAGCACAGGGACTAGCGGCAAGTACAATGAGCAGTTCTTC. This sequence joins TRBV30 and TRBJ2-1; 11 bases fit TRBD2. There are 16 residues in the CDR3. Germline values: CDR1 GTSNPN, CDR2 SVGIG (reference sequence). J lost 4 bases, V lost 3 bases, and 8 bases had no gene match.

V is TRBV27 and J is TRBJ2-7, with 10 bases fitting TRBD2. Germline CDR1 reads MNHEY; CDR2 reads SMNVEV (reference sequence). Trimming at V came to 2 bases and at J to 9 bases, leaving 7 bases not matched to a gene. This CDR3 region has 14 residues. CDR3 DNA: TGTGCCAGCAGTTTAGCTAGCGGGAGCCTAGGGCAGTACTTC. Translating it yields CASSLASGSLGQYF.

The CDR3 sequence: CASSQAWGRNYGYTF. CDR3 nucleotides: TGCGCCAGCAGCCAAGCCTGGGGCAGAAACTATGGCTACACCTTC. V and J are TRBV4-3 and TRBJ1-2; weak D call: TRBD1 (5 bases). Trimming stripped 1 base from V and 2 bases from J, with 11 bases between. Germline V gene lookup returns CDR1 LGHNA and CDR2 YSLEER. The CDR3 extends over 15 amino acids.

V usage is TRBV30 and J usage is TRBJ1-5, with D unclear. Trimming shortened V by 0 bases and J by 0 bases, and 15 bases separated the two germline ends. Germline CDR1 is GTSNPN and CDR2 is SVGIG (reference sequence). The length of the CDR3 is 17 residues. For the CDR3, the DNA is TGTGCCTGGAGTGTACTGGGTCGGGGAAATAGCAATCAGCCCCAGCATTTT. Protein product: CAWSVLGRGNSNQPQHF.

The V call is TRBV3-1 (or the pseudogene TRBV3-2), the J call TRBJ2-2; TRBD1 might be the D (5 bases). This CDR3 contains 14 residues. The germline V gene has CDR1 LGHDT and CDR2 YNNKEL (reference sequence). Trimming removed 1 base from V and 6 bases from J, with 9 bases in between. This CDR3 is CASSQVETAGELFF. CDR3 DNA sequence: TGTGCCAGCAGCCAAGTCGAGACAGCCGGGGAGCTGTTTTTT.

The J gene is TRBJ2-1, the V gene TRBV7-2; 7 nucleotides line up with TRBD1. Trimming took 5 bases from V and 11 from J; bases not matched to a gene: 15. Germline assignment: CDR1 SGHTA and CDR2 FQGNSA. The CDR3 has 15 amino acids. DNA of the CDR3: TGTGCCAGCAGCATAGGGACAGAGGTTAAGGGGAAGCAGTTCTTC. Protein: CASSIGTEVKGKQFF.

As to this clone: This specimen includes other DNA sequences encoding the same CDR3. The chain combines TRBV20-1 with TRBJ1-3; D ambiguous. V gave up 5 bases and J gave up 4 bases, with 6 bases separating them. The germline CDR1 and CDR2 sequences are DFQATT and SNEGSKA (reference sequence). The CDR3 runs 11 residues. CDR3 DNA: TGCAGTGCTCATCAGGGAAACACCATATATTTT. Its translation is CSAHQGNTIYF.

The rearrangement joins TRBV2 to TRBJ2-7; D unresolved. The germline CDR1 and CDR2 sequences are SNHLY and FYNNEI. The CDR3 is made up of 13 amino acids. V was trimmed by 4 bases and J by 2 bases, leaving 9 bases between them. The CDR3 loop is CASSGGFTYEQYF. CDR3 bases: TGTGCCAGCAGTGGTGGCTTCACCTACGAGCAGTACTTC. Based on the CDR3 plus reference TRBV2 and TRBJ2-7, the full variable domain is EPEVTQTPSHQVTQMGQEVILRCVPISNHLYFYWYRQILGQKVEFLVSFYNNEISEKSEIFDDQFSVERPDGSNFTLKIRSTKLEDSAMYFCASSGGFTYEQYFGPGTRLTVT.